This T cell receptor (beta chain) was recorded in a study of OX40 agonist ivuxolimab in advanced cancers. In the study overall: Prior anti-PD-1, anti-PD-L1 or anti-CTLA-4 therapy was allowed; approximately 40% had some. Study conclusions and caveats: At doses 0.1 to 3.0 mg/kg, CD4+ and CD8+ clones expanded.

The CDR3 adds up to 15 amino acids, both ends counted. Turning to this clone: The antigen is not known. The DNA is left out, because the CDR3 cannot be placed on it with certainty; the CDR3 is given as TCRdb lists it.

Libraries were prepared by immunoSEQ multiplex PCR; TCRdb keeps only in-frame clonotypes and omits some of them. The sample has around 15,000 clones; about 75% are singletons. The V call is TRBV7-5, the J call TRBJ1-2. TRBV7-5 is a known pseudogene. Source: CD4+ or CD8+ T cells sorted from blood, taken in a trial of the OX40 agonist ivuxolimab. This receptor was identified in an adult with an advanced solid tumor such as melanoma, head and neck, liver or kidney cancer. The CDR3 sequence is CARSFAGGAHYGYTF.